A selection of T cell receptor beta chains follows, all from one sample in a study of blood T cell repertoires in COVID-19. The method was immunoSEQ multiplex PCR; TCRdb's version includes in-frame clones alone and lacks a portion of them. Of about 110,000 clones in the sample, 70% to 85% were seen once. The sample consisted of peripheral blood. Receptor source: a woman between 40 and 50 years old with acute or convalescent COVID-19. Each CDR3 is given with its conserved first and last residue.

TRBV7-6	TRBJ1-1	CASSLEGQVGTEAFF
TRBV11-3	TRBJ2-1	CASSLGGSSYNEQFF
TRBV5-1	TRBJ1-1	CASSLGPGQGTEAFF
TRBV5-1	TRBJ2-5	CASSSQGQSQETQYF
TRBV7-3	TRBJ2-7	CASSSDRGHEQYF
TRBV2	TRBJ2-5	CASSENRKETQYF
TRBV30	TRBJ1-6	CAWRGKQGANSPLHF
TRBV3-1/TRBV3-2	TRBJ2-2	CASSQGLADTGELFF
TRBV2	TRBJ2-5	CASSEGGQVGETQYF
TRBV4-1	TRBJ1-4	CASSQESTAVGKLFF
TRBV27	TRBJ2-2	CASSGRGMNTGELFF
TRBV2	TRBJ1-2	CASGADYGYTF
TRBV6-2/TRBV6-3	TRBJ2-3	CASSNPSGAGDTQYF
TRBV27	TRBJ2-3	CASSWRADTQYF
TRBV6-5	TRBJ1-5	CASRRTGRNQPQHF
TRBV19	TRBJ2-5	CASSPPGGTQYF
TRBV3-1/TRBV3-2	TRBJ2-5	CASSQGGEETQYF
TRBV29-1	TRBJ2-7	CSVDSPLGIYEQYF
TRBV5-6	TRBJ2-5	CASSWAGTGPLETQYF
TRBV6-5	TRBJ2-2	CASSVAVPGELFF
TRBV19	TRBJ2-4	CASSPRPSGGTIQYF
TRBV30	TRBJ1-4	CAWSVRRTGGEKLFF